This TCR beta chain was profiled in a study of T cell changes during pregnancy in multiple sclerosis. The CDR3 length is 13 residues. Germline CDR1 is SGHAT and CDR2 is FQNNGV. V shed 5 bases and J 3 bases; nucleotides not matched to a gene: 3. TCRdb keeps only in-frame clones here, not all; method: immunoSEQ multiplex PCR. The sample records approximately 100,000 clones, 90% to 95% being singletons. Only a few counts were recorded for this clone. The rearrangement uses TRBV11-2 and TRBJ1-2; TRBD1 agrees at 7 bases. The receptor was isolated from a female donor in good health, enrolled as a control in a pregnancy study. The material was peripheral blood, obtained after pregnancy. The CDR3 reads CASSPGQDYGYTF. The CDR3 DNA reads TGTGCCAGCAGCCCAGGACAGGACTATGGCTACACCTTC.